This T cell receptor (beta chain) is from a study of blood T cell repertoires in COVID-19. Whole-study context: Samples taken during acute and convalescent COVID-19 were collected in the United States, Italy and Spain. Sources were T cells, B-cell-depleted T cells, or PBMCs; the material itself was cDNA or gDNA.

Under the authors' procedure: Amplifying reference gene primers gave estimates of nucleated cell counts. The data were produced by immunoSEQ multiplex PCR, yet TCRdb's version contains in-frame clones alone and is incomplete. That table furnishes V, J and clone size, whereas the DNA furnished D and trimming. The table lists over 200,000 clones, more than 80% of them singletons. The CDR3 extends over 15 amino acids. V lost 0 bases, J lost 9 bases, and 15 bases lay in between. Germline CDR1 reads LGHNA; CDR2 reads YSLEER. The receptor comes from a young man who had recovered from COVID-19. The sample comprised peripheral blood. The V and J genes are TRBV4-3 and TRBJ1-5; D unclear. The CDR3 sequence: CASSQDLGGPRPQHF. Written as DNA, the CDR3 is TGCGCCAGCAGCCAAGATCTTGGAGGGCCCAGGCCCCAGCATTTT.